The 22 T cell receptor beta chains below all came from one sample that was sequenced in a study of CD8+CD57+ T cells in acquired aplastic anemia. The use of genomic DNA as template underpinned the TCR beta VDJ and CDR3 profiling. TCRdb re-analysed the reads in MiXCR, keeping a single row per CDR3 protein. The repertoire has some 120,000 distinct CDR3 sequences, less than 50% of them found once; the top ten carry about 2.4%. Patients chosen for sequencing had CD8+CD57+ cells that had expanded, as shown by flow cytometry. The sample comprised sorted CD4+, CD8+, or CD8+CD57+ T cells (not recorded which) from PBMCs. Receptor source: a human donor with aplastic anemia.

Ten or more counts support this clonotype. This CDR3 reads CSASRTGFETQYF. The CDR3 DNA reads TGCAGTGCCAGCCGGACAGGGTTCGAGACCCAGTACTTC. The chain has TRBV20-1 and TRBJ2-5; 8 nucleotides agree with TRBD1. Germline values: CDR1 DFQATT, CDR2 SNEGSKA (reference sequence). V shed 6 bases and J 5 bases; nucleotides not matched to a gene: 8. This CDR3 is built from 13 residues.

This clonotype was counted only a few times. Mismatch with germline at one junction end may stem from a read error. Here the CDR3 reads CASVPTGATSGGELVF. CDR3 sequence (DNA): TGTGCCAGCGTACCGACAGGGGCCACCAGTGGCGGGGAGCTGGTTTTT. The chain links TRBV11-2 to TRBJ2-2; TRBD1 matches at 8 bases. From germline, CDR1 is SGHAT and CDR2 FQNNGV. The CDR3 is 16 amino acids.

The rearrangement links TRBV19 to TRBJ1-2; D is undetermined. Germline assignment: CDR1 LNHDA and CDR2 SQIVND (reference sequence). The V end lost 6 bases, the J end lost 8 bases, and 16 bases lay between the germline ends. The CDR3 spans 13 residues. Written as DNA, the CDR3 is TGTGCCAGTAGCGCTCTCCCTATCTCCGGCTACACCTTC. This sequence encodes CASSALPISGYTF.

Concerning this clonotype itself: Possible read error: a much larger clone is one base away. The chain joins TRBV5-1 to TRBJ2-2, with D possibly being TRBD1 or TRBD2 (6 bases each). This CDR3 comprises 14 residues. Germline CDR1 and CDR2: SGHRS and YFSETQ. The CDR3, as DNA: TGCGCCAGCAGCTTGGACGGGGGCCCAGGGGAGCCGTTTTTT. Encoded protein: CASSLDGGPGEPFF.

This clonotype has a count of ten or more. CDR3 DNA: TGTGCCAGCAGCTTAGGTGGCTCTGGGGCCAACGTCCTGACTTTC. It yields the protein CASSLGGSGANVLTF. The chain links TRBV7-9 to TRBJ2-6; no reliable D call. V lost 1 base and J lost 0, with 4 bases in between. Germline V gene data show CDR1 as SEHNR and CDR2 as FQNEAQ (reference sequence). The CDR3 is 15 amino acids.

This clonotype was seen ten or more times. J is TRBJ2-5 and V is TRBV12-3 or TRBV12-4; D not resolved. The V and J ends lost 8 bases and 9 bases respectively, with 16 bases between them. The CDR3 sequence is 12 residues long. CDR3 sequence: CASGPLRVAQYF. DNA of the CDR3: TGTGCCAGCGGCCCTCTTCGCGTGGCCCAGTACTTC.

This chain joins TRBV20-1 and TRBJ2-3; TRBD2 aligns across 10 bases. CDR1 and CDR2 from the germline V gene are DFQATT and SNEGSKA (reference sequence). The CDR3 contains 14 residues. The ends lost 5 bases at V and 4 bases at J; junction bases unmatched: 6. Here the CDR3 reads CSAASGGAADTQYF. As DNA, the CDR3 is TGCAGTGCTGCAAGCGGGGGGGCGGCAGATACGCAGTATTTT.

This clonotype was detected a few times. The CDR3 DNA sequence: TGTGCCAGCAGCCTGCGAGGCGGGGGATTCAATGAGCAGTTCTTC. It translates to CASSLRGGGFNEQFF. The rearrangement links TRBV3-1 to TRBJ2-1, with 7 bases fitting TRBD2. Trimming cost V 4 bases and J 6 bases; bases outside gene matches: 9. Germline-derived CDR1 and CDR2 are LGHDT and YNNKEL (reference sequence). This CDR3 contains 15 residues.

This rearrangement joins TRBV28 to TRBJ1-2, with 12 bases identical to TRBD1. The CDR3 runs to 17 residues. Germline loops: CDR1 MDHEN, CDR2 SYDVKM. Trimming at V came to 10 bases and at J to 4 bases, leaving 16 bases not matched to a gene. The CDR3 nucleotides are TGTGCCACCATAGTCTCGGGACAGGGGGCGGGGTTCTATGGCTACACCTTC. Protein sequence: CATIVSGQGAGFYGYTF.

About this clonotype: A clone one base away is much larger, so this may be a read error. The chain couples TRBV5-1 to TRBJ1-2; D may be TRBD1 (6 bases). Germline loops: CDR1 SGHRS, CDR2 YFSETQ. The CDR3 has 13 amino acids. The CDR3 region has the DNA TGCGCCAGCAGCTTGGGACAGGTGGATGGCCACACCTTC. This codes for CASSLGQVDGHTF.

The chain recombines TRBV5-1 with TRBJ2-7; the D is unclear. CDR3 size: 12 residues. The ends were cut back, 1 base at V and 7 bases at J, with 9 bases in the middle. Germline V CDR1 and CDR2: SGHRS, YFSETQ. CDR3 residues: CASSLTDGEQYF. In nucleotides, the CDR3 is TGCGCCAGCAGCTTGACAGATGGGGAGCAGTACTTC.

This chain links TRBV19 with TRBJ1-6; 8 nucleotides line up with TRBD1. The V segment lost 6 bases and the J segment 8 bases; nucleotides outside the gene matches: 3. The CDR3 runs 13 residues. CDR1 and CDR2 from the germline V gene are LNHDA and SQIVND (reference sequence). CDR3: CASRTGAYSPLHF. Here the CDR3 DNA reads TGTGCCAGTAGGACAGGGGCCTATTCACCCCTCCACTTT.

With respect to this clonotype: A much larger clone lies a single base off, so this may be a read error. The chain is built from TRBV20-1 and TRBJ1-2; TRBD1 matches at 8 bases. V was clipped by 2 bases and J by 12 bases; unmatched bases: 17. Germline V lookup: CDR1 DFQATT, CDR2 SNEGSKA (reference sequence). This CDR3 has 15 amino acids. CDR3 residues: CSARKTGAGWGGHTF. The CDR3 coding sequence is TGCAGTGCTAGAAAGACAGGGGCGGGGTGGGGCGGCCACACCTTC.

Ten or more counts support this clonotype. This chain links TRBV4-1 with TRBJ2-1; no firm D call. CDR1 and CDR2 (germline): MGHRA, YSYEKL. The CDR3 length is 16 residues. The germline V and J ends were trimmed by 0 bases and 0 bases, with 9 bases remaining between them. CDR3 residues: CASSQDLGSSYNEQFF. The CDR3 DNA reads as TGCGCCAGCAGCCAAGATTTAGGGTCCTCCTACAATGAGCAGTTCTTC.

This clonotype was recorded a few times. This chain links TRBV6-4 with TRBJ2-5; no reliable D call. Germline V CDR1 and CDR2: MRHNA, SNTAGT. This CDR3 comprises 11 residues. The ends were cut back, 5 bases at V and 4 bases at J, with 5 bases in the middle. The CDR3 DNA follows: TGTGCCAGCAGTACGGGAGAGACCCAGTACTTC. Residues: CASSTGETQYF.

A few counts support this clonotype. The chain links TRBV27 to TRBJ2-2, with 14 positions matching TRBD2. V gave up 5 bases and J gave up 6 bases; unmatched junction bases: 5. This CDR3 is built from 16 residues. Germline CDR1 is MNHEY and CDR2 is SMNVEV (reference sequence). The CDR3 sequence: CASSRRLAGGPGELFF. CDR3 coding DNA: TGTGCCAGCAGTCGCCGACTAGCGGGGGGGCCCGGGGAGCTGTTTTTT.

The chain couples TRBV7-9 to TRBJ2-1; no clear D. Germline V CDR1 and CDR2: SEHNR, FQNEAQ (reference sequence). This CDR3 has 12 residues. V was clipped by 5 bases and J by 8 bases, with 10 bases between them. The CDR3 here is CASSPTSHEQFF. Here the CDR3 DNA reads TGTGCCAGCAGCCCTACGAGTCATGAGCAGTTCTTC.

The chain carries TRBV9 and TRBJ2-3, with TRBD1 matching over 8 bases. This CDR3 has 16 residues. Germline loops: CDR1 SGDLS, CDR2 YYNGEE. The trim removed 3 bases at V and 1 base at J, leaving 7 bases unmatched. The CDR3 coding sequence is TGTGCCAGCAGCGCCGGATCGGGACAGGGCACAGATACGCAGTATTTT. This sequence encodes CASSAGSGQGTDTQYF. Filled out from reference TRBV9 and TRBJ2-3, the complete variable domain reads DSGVTQTPKHLITATGQRVTLRCSPRSGDLSVYWYQQSLDQGLQFLIQYYNGEERAKGNILERFSAQQFPDLHSELNLSSLELGDSALYFCASSAGSGQGTDTQYFGPGTRLTVL.

This sequence joins TRBV2 and TRBJ2-7; D unclear. CDR1 is SNHLY, CDR2 FYNNEI, per germline. Trimming pared 1 base from V and 6 bases from J, leaving 16 bases between. The CDR3 runs to 15 residues. DNA for the CDR3: TGTGCCAGCAGTGAAGTAAGGGTCAGGAACGCCGAGCAGTACTTC. Encoded protein: CASSEVRVRNAEQYF.

The V gene is TRBV10-3, the J gene TRBJ2-7; no definite D call. Trimming took off 3 bases at V and 3 bases at J, with 9 bases between the two ends. Germline V gene sequence: CDR1 ENHRY, CDR2 SYGVKD. CDR3 length: 13 amino acids. The CDR3 sequence is CAISDERLYEQYF. The CDR3 DNA is TGTGCCATCAGTGATGAGCGACTCTACGAGCAGTACTTC.

As to this clonotype: The conserved phenylalanine or tryptophan is not found at the CDR3 terminus, so this likely reflects a read error. The chain recombines TRBV7-2 with TRBJ1-6; D is uncertain. V was shortened by 3 bases and J by 9 bases, with 12 bases between the two germline ends. Germline CDR1 reads SGHTA; CDR2 reads FQGNSA. The CDR3 extends over 14 amino acids. CDR3 sequence: CASSFEGLSSPLHL. The DNA for the CDR3 is TGTGCCAGCAGCTTCGAGGGATTGAGTTCACCCCTCCACCTT.

This sequence joins TRBV3-1 and TRBJ2-1; perhaps D is TRBD1 or TRBD2 (6 bases each). Trimming removed 4 bases at V and 0 bases at J, with 13 bases between. CDR1 is LGHDT, CDR2 YNNKEL, per germline (reference sequence). The CDR3 runs 16 residues. In nucleotides, the CDR3 is TGTGCCAGCAGCCTTCGGAGGGGGAGCTCCTACAATGAGCAGTTCTTC. Amino acids: CASSLRRGSSYNEQFF.